This section outlines one TCR beta chain sequence together with its context. Its target is unknown. The sample comes from a study of T cell responses to AZD1222 COVID-19 vaccine. The study, taken as a whole, reports: Vaccine-associated CD4 TCRs spanned spike, dominant at 160-218 and 743-854. Donors, mostly white British, included more females; clonal diversity was possibly underestimated.

CDR3 size: 11 residues. From germline, CDR1 is SQVTM and CDR2 ANQGSEA. Unmatched junction bases numbered 5, after V lost 7 bases and J lost 8 bases. Measured with immunoSEQ multiplex PCR; TCRdb has only the in-frame clones, and not every one. The repertoire holds tens of thousands of clones, with approximately 90% as singletons. This sequence joins TRBV29-1 and TRBJ1-2; TRBD1 matches at 9 bases. The sample was peripheral blood, taken 28 days after the second AZD1222 dose. The receptor was derived from an adult who received the AZD1222 COVID-19 vaccine. The CDR3 nucleotides are TGCAGCGCCGGGACAGGGAGGGGCTACACCTTC. This encodes CSAGTGRGYTF. The entire variable domain, with the rest obtained from reference TRBV29-1 and TRBJ1-2, is as follows: SAVISQKPSRDICQRGTSLTIQCQVDSQVTMMFWYRQQPGQSLTLIATANQGSEATYESGFVIDKFPISRPNLTFSTLTVSNMSPEDSSIYLCSAGTGRGYTFGSGTRLTVV.